This T cell receptor beta chain derives from a study of cytomegalovirus exposure and HLA in healthy donors. 60 Vbeta and 13 Jbeta primers were used in PCR. This table comes from immunoSEQ multiplex PCR, and its TCRdb copy is limited to in-frame clones, with some not included. The sample holds fewer than 40,000 clones; 81% are singletons and the top ten take approximately 8.5%. This CDR3 is 14 amino acids long. J gave up 7 bases and V 4 bases, and 6 bases lay outside the gene matches. The germline CDR1 and CDR2 sequences are MNHNS and SASEGT. V usage is TRBV6-1 and J usage is TRBJ1-4; 7 bases line up with TRBD1. The clonotype comes from a woman aged 40-49 years in good health and CMV-seronegative. The sample taken for sequencing was PBMCs. The CDR3 DNA reads TGTGCCAGCAGTGGAGACAGGGCAAGTGAAAAACTGTTTTTT. This sequence encodes CASSGDRASEKLFF.